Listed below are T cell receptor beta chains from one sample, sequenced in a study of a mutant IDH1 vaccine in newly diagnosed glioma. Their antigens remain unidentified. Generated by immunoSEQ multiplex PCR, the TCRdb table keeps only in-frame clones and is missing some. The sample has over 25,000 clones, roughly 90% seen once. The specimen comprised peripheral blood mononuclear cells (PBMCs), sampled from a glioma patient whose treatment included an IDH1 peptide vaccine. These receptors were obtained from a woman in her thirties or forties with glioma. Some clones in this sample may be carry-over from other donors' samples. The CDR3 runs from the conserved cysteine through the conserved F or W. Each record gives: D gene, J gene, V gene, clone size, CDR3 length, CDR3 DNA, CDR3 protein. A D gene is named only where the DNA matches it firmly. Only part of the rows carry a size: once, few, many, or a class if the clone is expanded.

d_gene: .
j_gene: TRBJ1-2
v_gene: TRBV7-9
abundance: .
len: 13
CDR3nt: TGTGCCAGCAGCCCATGGCCAAGCTATGGCTACACCTTC
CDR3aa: CASSPWPSYGYTF

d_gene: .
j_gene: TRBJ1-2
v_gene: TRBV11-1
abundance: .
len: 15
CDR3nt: TGTGCCAGCAGCTCCGCCGGGGTGAGCTCTGGCGGCTACACCTTC
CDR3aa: CASSSAGVSSGGYTF

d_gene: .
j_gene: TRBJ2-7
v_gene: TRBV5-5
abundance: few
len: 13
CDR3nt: TGTGCCAGCAGCTTCGGACAGATCTACGAGCAGTACTTC
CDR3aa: CASSFGQIYEQYF

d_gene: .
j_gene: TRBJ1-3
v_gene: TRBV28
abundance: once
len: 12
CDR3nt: TGTGCCAGCAGGGGGAAGGGAAACACCATATATTTT
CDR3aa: CASRGKGNTIYF

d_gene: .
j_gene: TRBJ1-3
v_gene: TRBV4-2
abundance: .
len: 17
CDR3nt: TGTGCCAGCAGCCAAGATAGCCGGGGAACGTCTGGAAACACCATATATTTT
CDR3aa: CASSQDSRGTSGNTIYF

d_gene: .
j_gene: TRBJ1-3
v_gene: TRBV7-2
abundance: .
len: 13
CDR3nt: TGTGCCAGCAGCTTGGACTTAAGAAACACCATATATTTT
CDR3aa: CASSLDLRNTIYF

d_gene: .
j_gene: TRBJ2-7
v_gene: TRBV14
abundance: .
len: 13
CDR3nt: TGTGCCAGCAGTTACGGGTTGGGATACGAGCAGTACTTC
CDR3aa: CASSYGLGYEQYF

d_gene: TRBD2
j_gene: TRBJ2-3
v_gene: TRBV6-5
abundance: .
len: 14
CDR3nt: TGTGCCAGCAAGACTAGCGGAAGCACAGATACGCAGTATTTT
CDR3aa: CASKTSGSTDTQYF

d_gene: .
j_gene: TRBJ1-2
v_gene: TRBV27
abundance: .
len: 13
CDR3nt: TGTGCCAGCAGTTTCGGGGTTCACTATGGCTACACCTTC
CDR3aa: CASSFGVHYGYTF

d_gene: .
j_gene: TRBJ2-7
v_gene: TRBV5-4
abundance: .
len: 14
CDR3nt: TGTGCCAGCAGCTTGCCGGGGCTAGCTGGCGAGCAGTACTTC
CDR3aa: CASSLPGLAGEQYF

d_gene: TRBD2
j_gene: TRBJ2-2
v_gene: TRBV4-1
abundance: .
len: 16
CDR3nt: TGCGCCAGCAGCCAAGTAGCGGGAGGGGACACCGGGGAGCTGTTTTTT
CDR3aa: CASSQVAGGDTGELFF

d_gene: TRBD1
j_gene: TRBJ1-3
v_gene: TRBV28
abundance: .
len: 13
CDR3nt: TGTGCCAGTTACAGGGGGCAGGGAAACACCATATATTTT
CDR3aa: CASYRGQGNTIYF

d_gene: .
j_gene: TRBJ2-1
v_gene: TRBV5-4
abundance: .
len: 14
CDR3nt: TGTGCCAGCAGCCCCCCGGGGGCCTACAATGAGCAGTTCTTC
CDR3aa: CASSPPGAYNEQFF

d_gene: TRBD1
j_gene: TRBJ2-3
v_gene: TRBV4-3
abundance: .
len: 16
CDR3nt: TGCGCCAGCAGCGGAAGCACAGGGGGCATAGCAGATACGCAGTATTTT
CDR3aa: CASSGSTGGIADTQYF

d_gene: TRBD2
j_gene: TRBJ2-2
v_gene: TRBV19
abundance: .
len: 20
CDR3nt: TGTGCCAGTACCCTGATGATAGGTGGGCGGGGGGGCAAGAGCACCGGGGAGCTGTTTTTT
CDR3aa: CASTLMIGGRGGKSTGELFF

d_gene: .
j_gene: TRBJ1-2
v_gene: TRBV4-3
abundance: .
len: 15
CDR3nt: TGCGCCAGCAGCCAAGATGGGGGAAGTCTGCTCGGCTACACCTTC
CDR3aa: CASSQDGGSLLGYTF

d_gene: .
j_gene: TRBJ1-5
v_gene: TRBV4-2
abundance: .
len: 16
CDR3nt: TGTGCCAGCAGCCAAAATGCAAGACCAGGGTATCAGCCCCAGCATTTT
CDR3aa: CASSQNARPGYQPQHF

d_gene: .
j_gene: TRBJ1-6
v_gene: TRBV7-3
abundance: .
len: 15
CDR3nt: TGTGCCAGCAGCTTAGACAGCTCCTATAATTCACCCCTCCACTTT
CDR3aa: CASSLDSSYNSPLHF

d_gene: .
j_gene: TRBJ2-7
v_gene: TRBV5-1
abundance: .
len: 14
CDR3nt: TGCGCCAGCACCCGGGAGGACAGCTCCTACGAGCAGTACTTC
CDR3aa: CASTREDSSYEQYF

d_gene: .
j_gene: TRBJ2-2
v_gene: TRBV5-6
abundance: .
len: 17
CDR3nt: TGTGCCAGCAGCTTGGTACTAGGAGCAGGGGACACCGGGGAGCTGTTTTTT
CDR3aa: CASSLVLGAGDTGELFF

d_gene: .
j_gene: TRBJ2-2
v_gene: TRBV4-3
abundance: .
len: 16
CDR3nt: TGCGCCAGCAGCCAAGATGCGCGGGTCTCGGCCGGGGAGCTGTTTTTT
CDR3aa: CASSQDARVSAGELFF

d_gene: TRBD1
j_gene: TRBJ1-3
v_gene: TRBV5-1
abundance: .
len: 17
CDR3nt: TGCGCCAGCAGCAGGTCAGGACAGGGGCGCGCTGGAAACACCATATATTTT
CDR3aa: CASSRSGQGRAGNTIYF

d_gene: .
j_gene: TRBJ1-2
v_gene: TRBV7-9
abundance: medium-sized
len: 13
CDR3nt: TGTGCCAGCAGCAAACAGCTTAACTATGGCTACACCTTC
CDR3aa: CASSKQLNYGYTF

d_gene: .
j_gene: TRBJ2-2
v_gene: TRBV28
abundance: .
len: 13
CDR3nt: TGTGCCAGCAGTTTACAGGAAGCCGGGGAGCTGTTTTTT
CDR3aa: CASSLQEAGELFF

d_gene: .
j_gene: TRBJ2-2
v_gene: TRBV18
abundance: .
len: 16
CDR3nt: TGTGCCAGCTCACCAGTGGGCCTTGGGCTCACCGGGGAGCTGTTTTTT
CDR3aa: CASSPVGLGLTGELFF

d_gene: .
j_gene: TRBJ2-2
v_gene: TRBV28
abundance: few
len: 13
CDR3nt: TGTGCCAGCATGACGACCTGGGCCGGGGAGCTGTTTTTT
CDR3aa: CASMTTWAGELFF

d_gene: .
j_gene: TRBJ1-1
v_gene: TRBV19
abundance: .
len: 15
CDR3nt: TGTGCCAGTAGTATAGATTTGAGGCCGAACACTGAAGCTTTCTTT
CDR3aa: CASSIDLRPNTEAFF

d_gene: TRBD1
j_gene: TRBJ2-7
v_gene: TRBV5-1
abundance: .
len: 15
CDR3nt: TGCGCCAGCAGCACCCGAACAGGGGGCGGCTACGAGCAGTACTTC
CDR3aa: CASSTRTGGGYEQYF

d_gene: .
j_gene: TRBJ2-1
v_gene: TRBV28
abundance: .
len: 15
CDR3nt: TGTGCCAGCAGTTTGGGCGGGACAATGGGCAATGAGCAGTTCTTC
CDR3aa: CASSLGGTMGNEQFF

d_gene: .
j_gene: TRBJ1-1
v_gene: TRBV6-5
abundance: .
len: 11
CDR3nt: TGTGCCAGCGTTAGTTGGGATGAAGCTTTCTTT
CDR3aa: CASVSWDEAFF

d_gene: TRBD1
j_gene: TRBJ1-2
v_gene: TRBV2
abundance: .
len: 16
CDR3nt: TGTGCCAGCAGAAGGGACAGGGGGCGTTTTAACTATGGCTACACCTTC
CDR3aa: CASRRDRGRFNYGYTF

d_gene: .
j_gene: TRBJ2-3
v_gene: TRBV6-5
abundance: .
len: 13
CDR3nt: TGTGCCAGCAGTTACGTAAGCTCAGATACGCAGTATTTT
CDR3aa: CASSYVSSDTQYF

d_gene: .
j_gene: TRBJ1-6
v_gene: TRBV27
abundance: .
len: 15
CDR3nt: TGTGCCAGCAGGTACGGAGGGACCTATAATTCACCCCTCCACTTT
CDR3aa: CASRYGGTYNSPLHF

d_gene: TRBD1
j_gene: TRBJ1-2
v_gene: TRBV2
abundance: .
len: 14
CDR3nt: TGTGCCAGCACCCGGACAGGGACGGACTATGGCTACACCTTC
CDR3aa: CASTRTGTDYGYTF

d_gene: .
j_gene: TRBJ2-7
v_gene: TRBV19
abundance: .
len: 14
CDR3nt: TGTGCCAGTAGTATTACCCCGGAAGTTGGCGAGCAGTACTTC
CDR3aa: CASSITPEVGEQYF

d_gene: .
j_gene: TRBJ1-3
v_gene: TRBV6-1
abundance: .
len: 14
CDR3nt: TGTGCCAGCAGTGAGACAACCTCTGGAAACACCATATATTTT
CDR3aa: CASSETTSGNTIYF

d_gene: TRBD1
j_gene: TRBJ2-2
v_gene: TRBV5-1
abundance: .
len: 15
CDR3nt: TGCGCCAGCAGCAACCGGACAGGGACCGCCGGGGAGCTGTTTTTT
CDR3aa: CASSNRTGTAGELFF

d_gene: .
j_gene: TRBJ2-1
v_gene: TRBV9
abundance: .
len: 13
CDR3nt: TGTGCCAGCAGCGGGAGTATCTACAATGAGCAGTTCTTC
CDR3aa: CASSGSIYNEQFF

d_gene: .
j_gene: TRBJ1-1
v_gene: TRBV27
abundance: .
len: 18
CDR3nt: TGTGCCAGCAGTTTAGCCGCTCCTCCGGGACAAAAGAACACTGAAGCTTTCTTT
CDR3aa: CASSLAAPPGQKNTEAFF

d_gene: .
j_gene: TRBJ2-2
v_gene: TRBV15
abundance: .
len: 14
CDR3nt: TGTGCCACCAGCAGAGATCTTCGGGTCGGGGAGCTGTTTTTT
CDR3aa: CATSRDLRVGELFF

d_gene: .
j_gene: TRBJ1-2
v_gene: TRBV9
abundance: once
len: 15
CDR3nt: TGTGCCAGCAGCGTAGAGGGACGGCCAACCTATGGCTACACCTTC
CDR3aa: CASSVEGRPTYGYTF

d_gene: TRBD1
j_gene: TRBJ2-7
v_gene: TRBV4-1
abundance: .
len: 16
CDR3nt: TGCGCCAGCAGTGGTTTGAGGGGACAGGCCGACTACGAGCAGTACTTC
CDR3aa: CASSGLRGQADYEQYF

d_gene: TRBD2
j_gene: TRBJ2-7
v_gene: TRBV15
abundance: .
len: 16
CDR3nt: TGTGCCACCAGCCCGGAGAGCGGGAGTGGGCCTCTCGAGCAGTACTTC
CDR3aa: CATSPESGSGPLEQYF

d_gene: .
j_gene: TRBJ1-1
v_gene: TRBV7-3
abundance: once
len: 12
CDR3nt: TGTGCCAGCAGAAGTTCGGGCACTGAAGCTTTCTTT
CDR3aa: CASRSSGTEAFF

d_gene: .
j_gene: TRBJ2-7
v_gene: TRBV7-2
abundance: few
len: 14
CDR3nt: TGTGCCAGCAGCGGCGCCGGGACTGGCAGAGAGCAGTACTTC
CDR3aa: CASSGAGTGREQYF

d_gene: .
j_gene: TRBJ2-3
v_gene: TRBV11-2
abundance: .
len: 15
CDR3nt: TGTGCCAGCAGCGGATGGGGGGGGGCTGCGGATACGCAGTATTTT
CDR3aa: CASSGWGGAADTQYF

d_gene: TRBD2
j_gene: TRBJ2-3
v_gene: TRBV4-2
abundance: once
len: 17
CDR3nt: TGTGCCAGCAGCCAAGGGCCGACTAGCGGTAATTCAGATACGCAGTATTTT
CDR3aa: CASSQGPTSGNSDTQYF

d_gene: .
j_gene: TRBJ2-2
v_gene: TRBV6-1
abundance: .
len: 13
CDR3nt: TGTGCCAGCATTCTTAGTGGGGGCGGGGAGCTGTTTTTT
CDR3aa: CASILSGGGELFF

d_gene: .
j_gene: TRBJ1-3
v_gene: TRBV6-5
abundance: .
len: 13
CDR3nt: TGTGCCAGCAGGGATTCGGCTGGAAACACCATATATTTT
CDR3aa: CASRDSAGNTIYF

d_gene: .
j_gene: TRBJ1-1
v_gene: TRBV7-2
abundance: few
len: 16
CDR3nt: TGTGCCAGCAGCTTACCATCCATCAGAGGAAACACTGAAGCTTTCTTT
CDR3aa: CASSLPSIRGNTEAFF

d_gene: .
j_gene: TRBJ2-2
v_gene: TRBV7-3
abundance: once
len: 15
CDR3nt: TGTGCCAGCAGCTTAGTACGCAGGAACACCGGGGAGCTGTTTTTT
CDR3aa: CASSLVRRNTGELFF

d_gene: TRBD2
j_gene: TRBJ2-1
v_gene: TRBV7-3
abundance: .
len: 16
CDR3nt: TGTGCCAGCAGCGACTATAGCGGGGGGGTATACAATGAGCAGTTCTTC
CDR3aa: CASSDYSGGVYNEQFF

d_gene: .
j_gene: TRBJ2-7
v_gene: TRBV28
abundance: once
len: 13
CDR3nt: TGTGCCAGCAGGAATGCAGCTTTATCCGAGCAGTACTTC
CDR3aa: CASRNAALSEQYF

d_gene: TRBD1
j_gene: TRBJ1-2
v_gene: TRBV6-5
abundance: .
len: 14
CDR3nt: TGTGCCAGCAGCCGGACAGGGGCTAACTATGGCTACACCTTC
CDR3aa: CASSRTGANYGYTF

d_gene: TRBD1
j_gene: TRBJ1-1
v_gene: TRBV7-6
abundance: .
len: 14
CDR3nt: TGTGCCAGCAGCTTACCAGGGGGTGACACTGAAGCTTTCTTT
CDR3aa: CASSLPGGDTEAFF